This T cell receptor (beta chain) comes out of a study of T cell changes during pregnancy in multiple sclerosis. Germline lookup yields CDR1 SEHNR and CDR2 FQNEAQ (reference sequence). The CDR3 spans 19 residues. The V and J ends lost 0 bases and 2 bases respectively, with 22 bases between them. This table comes from immunoSEQ multiplex PCR, and its TCRdb copy is limited to in-frame clones, with some not included. Of tens of thousands of clones in the sample, 89% were seen once. The receptor was derived from a female donor with multiple sclerosis, enrolled in a pregnancy study. The starting material was CD4+ T cells from peripheral blood mononuclear cells, obtained in the first trimester of pregnancy. The chain carries TRBV7-9 and TRBJ2-5, with D hard to call. The CDR3 loop is CASSLAFRRGWYLQETQYF. The CDR3 DNA sequence: TGTGCCAGCAGCTTAGCTTTTAGGCGAGGATGGTACCTGCAAGAGACCCAGTACTTC. Complete variable domain (other parts from reference TRBV7-9 and TRBJ2-5): DTGVSQNPRHKITKRGQNVTFRCDPISEHNRLYWYRQTLGQGPEFLTYFQNEAQLEKSRLLSDRFSAERPKGSFSTLEIQRTEQGDSAMYLCASSLAFRRGWYLQETQYFGPGTRLLVL.